The rows below give T cell receptor beta chains drawn from one sample of a study of spatial heterogeneity in lung cancer. One entry per CDR3 protein, called by TCRdb with MiXCR from the 5' RACE reads. Of 2,000 or so distinct CDR3 sequences listed, approximately 8.9% are singletons. Sequencing was performed on lung tumor tissue, taken at surgery. These receptors originate from a male donor with early-stage non-small cell lung cancer. Both conserved end residues are part of each CDR3.

V | CDR3
TRBV7-8 | CASRPTDYLNSPLHF
TRBV10-3 | CAISAEDRANTGELFF
TRBV4-1 | CASSHYDPLDGVGGYEQYF
TRBV24-1 | CATSDSPRETQYF
TRBV12-5 | CASGLVVSGTGELFF
TRBV28 | CASSLFGSITGWNYGYTF
TRBV6-4 | CASSEQGATGELFF
TRBV20-1 | CSARESGHYNEQFF
TRBV12-3/TRBV12-4 | CASRPPGHFLFNEQFF
TRBV6-1 | CASSEWRGDQPQHF
TRBV5-4 | CASSLRGLTGTRNTEAFF
TRBV30 | CAWGHQDRSATGELFF
TRBV7-6 | CASSPYQETQYF
TRBV7-9 | CASSLGSGFYNEQFF
TRBV20-1 | CSARDRMGVTGELFF
TRBV20-1 | CSAPRPAGSTDTQYF
TRBV6-7 | CASSTQGAGDTQYF
TRBV7-9 | CASSLGSGTGTGEGETQYF